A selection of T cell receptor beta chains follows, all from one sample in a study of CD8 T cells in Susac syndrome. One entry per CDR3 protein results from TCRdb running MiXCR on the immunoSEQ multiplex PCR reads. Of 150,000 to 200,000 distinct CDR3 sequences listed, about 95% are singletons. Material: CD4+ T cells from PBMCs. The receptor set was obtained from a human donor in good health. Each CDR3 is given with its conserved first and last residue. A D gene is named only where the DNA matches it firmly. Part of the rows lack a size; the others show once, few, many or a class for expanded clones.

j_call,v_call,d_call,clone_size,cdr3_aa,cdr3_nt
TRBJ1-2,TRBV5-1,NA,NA,CASSEGQQNYGYTF,TGCGCCAGCAGCGAAGGACAGCAGAACTATGGCTACACCTTC
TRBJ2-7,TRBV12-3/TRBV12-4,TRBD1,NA,CASSAQETGAYEQYF,TGTGCCAGCAGCGCGCAGGAGACAGGGGCCTACGAGCAGTACTTC
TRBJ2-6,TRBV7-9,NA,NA,CASSRSPGTSGANVLTF,TGTGCCAGCAGCCGAAGCCCAGGCACCTCTGGGGCCAACGTCCTGACTTTC
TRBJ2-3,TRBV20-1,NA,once,CSALGVWGQDTQYF,TGCAGTGCGTTAGGGGTATGGGGTCAGGATACGCAGTATTTT
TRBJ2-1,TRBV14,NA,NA,CASSQDSLGYNEQFF,TGTGCCAGCAGCCAAGACTCGCTTGGGTACAATGAGCAGTTCTTC
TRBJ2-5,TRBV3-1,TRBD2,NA,CASSQGLAGVRYETQYF,TGTGCCAGCAGCCAAGGCCTAGCGGGGGTACGTTACGAGACCCAGTACTTC
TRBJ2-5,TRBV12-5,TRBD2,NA,CASGLESGGYLYF,TGTGCTAGTGGTTTGGAAAGCGGGGGGTACCTGTACTTC
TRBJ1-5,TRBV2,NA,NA,CASSAYRDAYSYSNQPQHF,TGTGCCAGCAGTGCTTACCGGGACGCCTATTCGTATAGCAATCAGCCCCAGCATTTT
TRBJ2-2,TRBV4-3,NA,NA,CASSQGGGPGELFF,TGCGCCAGCAGCCAAGGTGGGGGCCCCGGGGAGCTGTTTTTT
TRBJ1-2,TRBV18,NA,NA,CASSPNAEEGYTF,TGTGCCAGCTCACCAAACGCGGAGGAAGGCTACACCTTC
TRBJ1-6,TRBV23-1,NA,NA,CASSQSVLGQINSPLHF,TGCGCCAGCAGTCAATCGGTGTTAGGACAGATCAATTCACCCCTCCACTTT
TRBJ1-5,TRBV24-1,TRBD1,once,CATSDPRQGGQPQHF,TGTGCCACCAGTGATCCTCGACAGGGCGGTCAGCCCCAGCATTTT
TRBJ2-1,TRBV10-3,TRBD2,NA,CAISKPSGGLYNEQFF,TGTGCCATCAGCAAACCTAGCGGGGGACTCTACAATGAGCAGTTCTTC
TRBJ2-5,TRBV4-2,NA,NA,CASSQGTVQETQYF,TGTGCCAGCAGCCAAGGTACAGTCCAAGAGACCCAGTACTTC
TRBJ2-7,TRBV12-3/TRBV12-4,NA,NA,CASRRSGIDEQYF,TGTGCCAGCAGGAGGTCCGGTATTGACGAGCAGTACTTC
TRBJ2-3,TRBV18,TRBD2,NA,CASSPLGGTIRTDTQYF,TGTGCCAGCTCACCCCTGGGAGGGACCATCCGCACAGATACGCAGTATTTT
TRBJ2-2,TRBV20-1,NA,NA,CSASLPGSTGELFF,TGCAGTGCTTCCCTACCGGGGTCCACCGGGGAGCTGTTTTTT
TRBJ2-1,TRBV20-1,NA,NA,CSASDNYNEQFF,TGCAGTGCTAGTGATAACTACAATGAGCAGTTCTTC
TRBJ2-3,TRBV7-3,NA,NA,CASSFVYTDTQYF,TGTGCCAGCAGCTTTGTTTACACAGATACGCAGTATTTT
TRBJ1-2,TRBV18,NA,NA,CASSPETYGYTF,TGTGCCAGCTCACCAGAGACCTATGGCTACACCTTC
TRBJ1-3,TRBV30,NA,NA,CAWSVRAGNTIYF,TGTGCCTGGAGTGTACGCGCTGGAAACACCATATATTTT
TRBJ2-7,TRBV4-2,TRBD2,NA,CASSPGLAVTYEQYF,TGTGCCAGCAGCCCCGGACTAGCGGTTACCTACGAGCAGTACTTC
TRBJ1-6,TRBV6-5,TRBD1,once,CASTQGGYNSPLHF,TGTGCCAGCACCCAGGGGGGGTATAATTCACCCCTCCACTTT